Here is one T cell receptor (beta chain) with its context. The sample has other DNA sequences that encode this CDR3 too. J was trimmed by 4 bases and V by 5 bases; bases with no gene match: 3. Looked up from germline, CDR1 is SNHLY and CDR2 is FYNNEI. The CDR3 has 14 amino acids. Authors' data handling: Estimation of nucleated cell counts was performed using reference gene primer amplification. Sequenced by immunoSEQ multiplex PCR; TCRdb stores in-frame clones only, minus some. V, J and clone size reflect that table, while D and trimming were determined from the DNA. This table holds approximately 150,000 clones, more than 70% found once. The data originate from a study of blood T cell repertoires in COVID-19. Study details: Acute and convalescent COVID-19 samples came from the United States, Italy and Spain. The cDNA or gDNA used as material had been derived from T cells, B-cell-depleted T cells, or PBMCs.

This chain connects TRBV2 to TRBJ1-1; 11 bases match TRBD1. Material: peripheral blood. This clonotype originated in a human donor in a cohort sampled during active COVID-19. CDR3 amino acids: CASSLGTGGTEAFF. CDR3 nucleotide sequence: TGTGCCAGCAGTCTTGGGACAGGGGGCACTGAAGCTTTCTTT.